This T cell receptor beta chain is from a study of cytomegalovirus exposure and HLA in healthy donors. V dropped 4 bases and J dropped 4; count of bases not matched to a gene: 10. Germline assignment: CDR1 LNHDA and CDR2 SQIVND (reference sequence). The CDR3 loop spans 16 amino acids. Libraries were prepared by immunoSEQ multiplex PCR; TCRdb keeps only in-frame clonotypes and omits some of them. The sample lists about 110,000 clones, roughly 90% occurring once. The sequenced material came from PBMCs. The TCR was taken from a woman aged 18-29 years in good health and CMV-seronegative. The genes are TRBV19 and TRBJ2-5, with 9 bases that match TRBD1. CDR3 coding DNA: TGTGCCAGTAGTAACTCCTTGGGACAGGGAGCAGAGACCCAGTACTTC. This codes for CASSNSLGQGAETQYF.